The clone carrying this T cell receptor beta chain was observed a handful of times. Its antigen is unidentified. The data belong to a study of T-cell reconstitution after alpha-beta-depleted transplantation in children. The CDR3 consists of 19 residues. V lost 8 bases, J lost 0 bases, and 28 bases lay in between. Construction of the TCRbeta library involved unique molecular identifiers. TCRdb processed the PCR reads anew with MiXCR; each CDR3 protein has one entry. Of 490,000 or so distinct CDR3 sequences in the sample, roughly 10% were seen once. Study-wide findings and caveats: Most T-cell counts and diversity one year after the transplant came from T cells that were newly produced.

The chain has TRBV12-3 or TRBV12-4 and TRBJ1-1; TRBD1 might be the D (6 bases). Sequenced here: PBMCs, sampled before TCRalphabeta/CD19-depleted stem cell transplant. This clonotype originated in a child under 10 years old with inherited bone marrow failure, due to receive a stem cell transplant. The CDR3 is CASRWGPGRGRLMNTEAFF. The CDR3, as DNA: TGTGCCAGCCGATGGGGTCCAGGGAGGGGGAGGCTCATGAACACTGAAGCTTTCTTT.